These 25 T cell receptor beta chains share one sample of origin, sequenced in a study of spatial heterogeneity in lung cancer (dated by TCRdb to between 2018 and 2021). Sample time point, as interpreted from the label and publication: sample taken at primary tumor resection. TCR sequencing used whole RNA extracted from tumor and nontumor lung tissue, or from cryopreserved PBMC samples, without cell sorting. Preparation of the library involved 5' RACE. The run used a NextSeq 500. TCRdb reprocessing: public reads trimmed at Q25 with fastp, clones called with MiXCR, in-frame beta chains kept. Rows with a matching CDR3 protein are joined into one entry that keeps the most common DNA and genes. The sample table contains 35,000 to 45,000 distinct CDR3 sequences; only one count was recorded for 4% to 6% of them. Clones ranked in the top ten supply approximately 25% of the sample. This sample comprised PBMCs, obtained at surgery. The receptors were sampled from a female donor with early-stage non-small cell lung cancer.

This clonotype was counted at least ten times. The chain links TRBV28 to TRBJ2-3; 13 bases are a match to TRBD2. CDR1 MDHEN and CDR2 SYDVKM come from the germline V gene. The CDR3 has 18 residues. The junction had 11 bases not matched to a gene; V was cut back by 5 bases and J by 3 bases. The DNA of the CDR3 is TGTGCCAGCAGTACCCAATTCGGACTAGCGGGGGTGACAGATACGCAGTATTTT. It codes for CASSTQFGLAGVTDTQYF.

The chain joins TRBV3-1 to TRBJ2-7; 7 bases agree with TRBD2. Per germline, CDR1 LGHDT and CDR2 YNNKEL (reference sequence). V shed 1 base, J shed 3 bases, and the junction held 9 bases outside the gene matches. The CDR3 spans 16 residues. As DNA, the CDR3 is TGTGCCAGCAGCCAAGGACTAGCAAGTTGGTTCTACGAGCAGTACTTC. Translation gives CASSQGLASWFYEQYF.

This clonotype appeared many times. This rearrangement joins TRBV10-3 to TRBJ2-7; 7 nucleotides line up with TRBD1. Per the germline V gene, CDR1 is ENHRY and CDR2 is SYGVKD. Trimming cost V 4 bases and J 4 bases; bases outside gene matches: 19. There are 18 residues in the CDR3. This CDR3 is CAISGGERQGPFKYEQYF. The CDR3 region has the DNA TGTGCCATCAGTGGTGGGGAAAGACAGGGCCCTTTTAAGTACGAGCAGTACTTC.

This clonotype has at least ten counts. The rearrangement links TRBV5-1 to TRBJ1-6, with TRBD1 matching over 7 bases. Trimming at V came to 5 bases and at J to 5 bases, leaving 4 bases not matched to a gene. Per germline, CDR1 SGHRS and CDR2 YFSETQ. This CDR3 is 14 amino acids long. The CDR3 DNA reads TGCGCCAGCAGACGGGACAGAGATAATTCACCCCTCCACTTT. This translates into CASRRDRDNSPLHF. Supplemented by reference TRBV5-1 and TRBJ1-6, the full variable domain reads KAGVTQTPRYLIKTRGQQVTLSCSPISGHRSVSWYQQTPGQGLQFLFEYFSETQRNKGNFPGRFSGRQFSNSRSEMNVSTLELGDSALYLCASRRDRDNSPLHFGNGTRLTVT.

The chain combines TRBV9 with TRBJ2-3; D is perhaps TRBD2 (6 bases). This CDR3 region has 16 residues. Germline V gene sequence: CDR1 SGDLS, CDR2 YYNGEE. The germline V and J ends were trimmed by 2 bases and 2 bases, with 15 bases remaining between them. CDR3 in amino acids: CASSVDTGLTTDTQYF. In nucleotides, the CDR3 is TGTGCCAGCAGCGTCGACACGGGACTGACCACAGATACGCAGTATTTT.

There are many counts of this clonotype. The V gene is TRBV20-1, the J gene TRBJ1-1, with D possibly being TRBD1 (5 bases). The CDR3 runs 13 residues. Germline V CDR1 and CDR2: DFQATT, SNEGSKA (reference sequence). The V and J ends lost 3 bases and 1 base respectively, with 9 bases between them. CDR3 sequence (DNA): TGCAGTGCTAGCCGACAGAAGAACACTGAAGCTTTCTTT. It yields the protein CSASRQKNTEAFF.

This clonotype has at least ten counts. This chain joins TRBV5-1 and TRBJ1-1; TRBD1 might be the D (5 bases). Germline CDR1 and CDR2: SGHRS and YFSETQ. This CDR3 has 16 residues. Trimming removed 4 bases at V and 1 base at J, with 17 bases between. The CDR3 is CASSPDAGVANTEAFF. DNA of the CDR3: TGCGCCAGCAGCCCTGACGCGGGGGTAGCGAACACTGAAGCTTTCTTT.

This clonotype has a count of ten or more. This sequence joins TRBV4-1 and TRBJ1-6, with no clear D. Germline loops: CDR1 MGHRA, CDR2 YSYEKL. Trimming stripped 1 base from V and 0 bases from J, with 7 bases between. The CDR3 is 16 amino acids. CDR3 sequence (DNA): TGCGCCAGCAGCCAAGGACGGAGCTCCTATAATTCACCCCTCCACTTT. This gives the protein CASSQGRSSYNSPLHF.

This clonotype was recorded a few times. The J gene is TRBJ1-2, the V gene TRBV6-5; D may be TRBD1 (6 bases). Trimming cost V 7 bases and J 4 bases, with 19 bases left between them. Germline V lookup: CDR1 MNHEY, CDR2 SVGAGI. The CDR3 runs to 15 residues. The CDR3 here is CASTRDTQSPYGYTF. The CDR3 DNA sequence: TGTGCCAGCACTCGGGACACTCAATCTCCCTATGGCTACACCTTC.

At least ten counts were recorded for this clonotype. The chain links TRBV29-1 to TRBJ1-5; 10 nucleotides agree with TRBD1. The CDR3 sequence is 13 residues long. In germline, CDR1 is SQVTM, CDR2 ANQGSEA. V gave up 6 bases and J gave up 4 bases; unmatched junction bases: 3. The CDR3 loop is CSVQGQGNQPQHF. The CDR3 region has the DNA TGCAGCGTCCAGGGACAGGGGAATCAGCCCCAGCATTTT.

This clonotype was seen many times. V usage is TRBV5-1 and J usage is TRBJ2-7; 10 bases match TRBD1. Losses at the gene ends were 4 bases for V and 2 bases for J; bases not matched to a gene: 0. The germline CDR1 and CDR2 sequences are SGHRS and YFSETQ. The CDR3 spans 13 residues. The CDR3 protein is CASSGTGAYEQYF. In DNA, the CDR3 is TGCGCCAGCAGCGGGACAGGGGCCTACGAGCAGTACTTC.

The chain has TRBV7-2 and TRBJ2-3; TRBD2 is a possible D gene (5 bases). The V end was cut by 4 bases, the J end by 0 bases, with 8 bases between. The germline CDR1 and CDR2 sequences are SGHTA and FQGNSA. This CDR3 contains 14 residues. The CDR3 is CASSSRASTDTQYF. The CDR3 DNA sequence: TGTGCCAGCAGCTCGAGGGCTAGCACAGATACGCAGTATTTT.

This clonotype came up a few times. V gene TRBV12-3 or TRBV12-4 combines with J gene TRBJ2-5; D may be TRBD2 (6 bases). Trimming removed 3 bases from V and 4 bases from J, with 6 bases in between. The CDR3 has 12 residues. In DNA form, the CDR3 reads TGTGCCAGCAGTTTCGGGGGAGAGACCCAGTACTTC. Amino acids: CASSFGGETQYF.

Many counts were recorded for this clonotype. This rearrangement joins TRBV7-9 to TRBJ1-1; D is unclear. Germline assignment: CDR1 SEHNR and CDR2 FQNEAQ (reference sequence). V was trimmed by 6 bases and J by 5 bases, leaving 19 bases between them. CDR3 length: 15 residues. The CDR3 spells CASRLPPRLGTEAFF. CDR3 DNA sequence: TGTGCCAGCAGGTTACCTCCGAGGCTCGGGACTGAAGCTTTCTTT. The full variable domain, its missing parts supplied by reference TRBV7-9 and TRBJ1-1, is DTGVSQNPRHKITKRGQNVTFRCDPISEHNRLYWYRQTLGQGPEFLTYFQNEAQLEKSRLLSDRFSAERPKGSFSTLEIQRTEQGDSAMYLCASRLPPRLGTEAFFGQGTRLTVV.

Many counts were recorded for this clonotype. V usage is TRBV5-4 and J usage is TRBJ2-5, with D hard to call. CDR3 length equals 16 residues. Germline CDR1 and CDR2: SGHNT and YYREEE (reference sequence). V was trimmed by 0 bases and J by 5 bases, leaving 17 bases between them. The chain's CDR3 is CASSLAMSRTGETQYF. The CDR3 coding sequence is TGTGCCAGCAGCTTGGCCATGTCAAGGACCGGGGAGACCCAGTACTTC.

The table lists this clonotype with many counts. The chain is built from TRBV7-2 and TRBJ1-1; 9 bases are a match to TRBD1. Per germline, CDR1 SGHTA and CDR2 FQGNSA. The CDR3 is 16 amino acids. V trimming: 3 bases; J trimming: 0 bases; junction bases outside the gene matches: 5. This CDR3 is CASSFGTGILNTEAFF. The CDR3 DNA reads as TGTGCCAGCAGCTTCGGGACAGGGATACTGAACACTGAAGCTTTCTTT.

This clonotype was found many times. The V gene is TRBV6-5, the J gene TRBJ1-1; the D gene is possibly TRBD1 (5 bases). V was trimmed by 6 bases and J by 3 bases, leaving 11 bases between them. There are 13 residues in the CDR3. Germline V CDR1 and CDR2: MNHEY, SVGAGI. DNA for the CDR3: TGTGCCAGCAGCCTGGGCAGGGACACTGAAGCTTTCTTT. Its translation: CASSLGRDTEAFF.

V gene TRBV20-1 combines with J gene TRBJ2-7; 8 bases match TRBD2. Germline lookup yields CDR1 DFQATT and CDR2 SNEGSKA (reference sequence). The junction had 9 bases not matched to a gene; V was cut back by 5 bases and J by 3 bases. The CDR3 extends over 14 amino acids. For the CDR3, the DNA is TGCAGTGCTGACGGGACTAGGGGAGTCTACGAGCAGTACTTC. Protein sequence: CSADGTRGVYEQYF.

This clonotype came up many times. V usage is TRBV5-4 and J usage is TRBJ2-3; possibly TRBD2 for D (7 bases). Between the trimmed V and J ends, which lost 10 bases and 4 bases, there was a span of 25 bases. Germline V CDR1 and CDR2: SGHNT, YYREEE (reference sequence). The CDR3 is made up of 16 amino acids. CDR3 amino acids: CALFSGGYKGPDTQYF. As DNA, the CDR3 is TGTGCCCTCTTTTCGGGGGGCTACAAGGGCCCAGATACGCAGTATTTT.

This clonotype was recorded at least ten times. The rearrangement uses TRBV20-1 and TRBJ1-1; D unclear. CDR3 length: 14 residues. Germline CDR1 and CDR2: DFQATT and SNEGSKA (reference sequence). Trimming removed 3 bases from V and 0 bases from J, with 11 bases in between. The CDR3 region has the DNA TGCAGTGCTAGTACAGAGGTACTGAACACTGAAGCTTTCTTT. It specifies CSASTEVLNTEAFF.

This clonotype showed up many times. The V gene is TRBV7-9, the J gene TRBJ2-1; 10 positions match TRBD2. The CDR3 totals 15 residues. Germline V gene data show CDR1 as SEHNR and CDR2 as FQNEAQ (reference sequence). After removal of 6 bases from V and 9 bases from J, the junction contained 11 bases not matched to a gene. CDR3 nucleotides: TGTGCCAGCAGGCCCACTAGCGGGGTAGCCGTTGAGCAGTTCTTC. Translating gives CASRPTSGVAVEQFF.

The V gene is TRBV7-3, the J gene TRBJ2-1; D ambiguous. The V gene's germline CDR1 is SGHTA and CDR2 FQGTGA. Trimming removed 5 bases at V and 0 bases at J, with 11 bases between. CDR3 length equals 15 residues. The chain's CDR3 is CASSADLSSYNEQFF. CDR3 DNA sequence: TGTGCCAGCAGCGCCGACTTGAGCTCCTACAATGAGCAGTTCTTC.

This clonotype showed up just a few times. The chain links TRBV20-1 to TRBJ1-2, with unresolved D. The germline CDR1 and CDR2 sequences are DFQATT and SNEGSKA (reference sequence). The CDR3 is 16 residues long. V gave up 6 bases and J gave up 5 bases, with 25 bases separating them. The DNA of the CDR3 is TGCAGTGCCCCGCCGGAGGGATCAAGAGTAATTTATGGCTACACCTTC. Its protein is CSAPPEGSRVIYGYTF.

CDR3 nucleotide sequence: TGCGCCAGCAGAGGGACTGTAGATAGCAATCAGCCCCAGCATTTT. Translation gives CASRGTVDSNQPQHF. V is TRBV10-2 and J is TRBJ1-5, with TRBD1 as a possible D gene (5 bases). V lost 6 bases to trimming and J lost 0 bases, with 12 bases between them. The germline V gene has CDR1 WSHSY and CDR2 SAAADI. CDR3 size: 15 residues.

This clonotype was seen repeatedly, ten times or more. The rearrangement links TRBV9 to TRBJ1-2; 8 bases fit TRBD1. The CDR3 is 14 residues long. J gave up 5 bases and V 0 bases, and 3 bases lay outside the gene matches. Per germline, CDR1 SGDLS and CDR2 YYNGEE. The CDR3, as DNA: TGTGCCAGCAGCGTAGTAGGGACAGGATATGGCTACACCTTC. This codes for CASSVVGTGYGYTF.